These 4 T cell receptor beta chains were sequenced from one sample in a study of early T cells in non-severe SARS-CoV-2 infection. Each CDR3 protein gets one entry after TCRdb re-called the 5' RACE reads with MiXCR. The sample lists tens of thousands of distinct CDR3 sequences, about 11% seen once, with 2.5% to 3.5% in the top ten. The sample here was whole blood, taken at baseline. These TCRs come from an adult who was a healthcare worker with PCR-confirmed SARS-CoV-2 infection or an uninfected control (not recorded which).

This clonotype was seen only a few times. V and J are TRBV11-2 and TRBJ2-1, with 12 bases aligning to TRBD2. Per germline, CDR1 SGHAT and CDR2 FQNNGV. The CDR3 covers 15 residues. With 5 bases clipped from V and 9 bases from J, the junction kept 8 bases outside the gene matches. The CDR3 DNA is TGTGCCAGCAGCGTGGCCGGGACTAGCGGGCCTGAGCAGTTCTTC. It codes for CASSVAGTSGPEQFF.

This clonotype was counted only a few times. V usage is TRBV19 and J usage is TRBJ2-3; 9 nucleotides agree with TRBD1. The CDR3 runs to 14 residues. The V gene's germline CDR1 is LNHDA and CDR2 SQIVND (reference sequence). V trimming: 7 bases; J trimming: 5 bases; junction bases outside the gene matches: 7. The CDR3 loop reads CASNPRDREDTQYF. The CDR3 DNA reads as TGTGCCAGTAACCCTCGGGACAGGGAAGATACGCAGTATTTT.

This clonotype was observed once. The CDR3 nucleotides are TGCGCCAGCAGCCCGGTGGCTAGGGGTGGCTACACCTTC. This codes for CASSPVARGGYTF. V gene TRBV5-1 combines with J gene TRBJ1-2; D is perhaps TRBD1 (5 bases). The CDR3 runs to 13 residues. Trimming took 4 bases from V and 7 from J, leaving 14 bases between them. Germline V gene data show CDR1 as SGHRS and CDR2 as YFSETQ.

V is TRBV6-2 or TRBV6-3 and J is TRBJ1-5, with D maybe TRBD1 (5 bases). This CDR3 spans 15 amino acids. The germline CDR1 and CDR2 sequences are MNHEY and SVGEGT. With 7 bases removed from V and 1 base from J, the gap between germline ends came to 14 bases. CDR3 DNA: TGTGCCAGCACCCTTGATGGGGGAAGCAATCAGCCCCAGCATTTT. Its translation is CASTLDGGSNQPQHF.